This note documents a single T cell receptor beta chain sequence. Seattle patients were enrolled during active infection and followed longitudinally. With 0 bases removed from V and 7 bases from J, the gap between germline ends came to 10 bases. CDR1 and CDR2 (germline): SGHDT, YYEEEE. There are 13 residues in the CDR3. The data were produced by immunoSEQ multiplex PCR, yet TCRdb's version contains in-frame clones alone and is incomplete. The table includes about 70,000 clones, roughly 84% detected once. This sample was taken from a study of blood T cell repertoires in COVID-19. At the level of the study: Donors in the United States, Italy and Spain gave samples during acute or convalescent COVID-19. Sample material is recorded as cDNA or gDNA derived from T cells, B-cell-depleted T cells, or PBMCs.

The sample comprised peripheral blood. This sequence was found in a man aged 30-40 years with COVID-19, enrolled during active disease. The chain has TRBV5-6 and TRBJ1-2; D may be TRBD1 (5 bases). CDR3 sequence (DNA): TGTGCCAGCAGCTTGGCTACAGGCCGTGGCTACACCTTC. It is translated as CASSLATGRGYTF.